This T cell receptor beta chain was obtained from a study of blood T cell repertoires in COVID-19. Study background: The United States, Italy and Spain supplied acute and convalescent COVID-19 samples. PBMCs, B-cell-depleted T cells, or T cells were the source of the cDNA or gDNA that made up the material.

As handled by the study authors: Estimation of nucleated cell counts relied on the amplification of reference gene primers. TCRdb's table, derived via immunoSEQ multiplex PCR, lists solely in-frame clones and lacks some. That table supplies the V and J calls and clone size; D and trimming were determined from the DNA. Here the sample spans some 96,000 clones, around four fifths being singletons. The CDR3 is 12 residues long. Germline CDR1 and CDR2: SQVTM and ANQGSEA. The ends lost 6 bases at V and 3 bases at J; junction bases unmatched: 1. Sequenced input: peripheral blood. This sequence joins TRBV29-1 and TRBJ1-1; 10 bases are shared with TRBD1. The TCR sequence derives from a woman in her 70s with acute or convalescent COVID-19. The CDR3 DNA follows: TGCAGCGTGGACAGGGGGGACACTGAAGCTTTCTTT. Translated: CSVDRGDTEAFF.